What follows are 28 T cell receptor beta chains derived from one specimen sequenced in a study of control samples from healthy donors and cancer patients. Clones were sequenced by immunoSEQ multiplex PCR, and TCRdb holds only the in-frame ones, with some missing. The sample shows roughly 90,000 clones, roughly 89% of them seen only once. The sequenced sample was PBMCs. All receptors derive from a woman in her fifties or sixties with colorectal cancer.

This clone was picked up one time. CDR3 protein: CASSQGLANSDEQFF. As DNA, the CDR3 is TGCGCCAGCAGCCAAGGGCTAGCGAATTCGGATGAGCAGTTCTTC. The chain has TRBV4-1 and TRBJ2-1; perhaps TRBD2 as D (6 bases). V shed 1 base and J shed 8 bases, with 15 bases lying between them. The CDR3 sequence is 15 residues long. Germline V lookup: CDR1 MGHRA, CDR2 YSYEKL.

The V and J genes are TRBV2 and TRBJ1-2; 9 nucleotides line up with TRBD1. Looked up from germline, CDR1 is SNHLY and CDR2 is FYNNEI. The CDR3 runs to 15 residues. V gave up 6 bases and J gave up 2 bases; unmatched junction bases: 7. The CDR3 protein is CASRLGQGVNYGYTF. CDR3 nucleotides: TGTGCCAGCAGACTGGGACAGGGAGTCAACTATGGCTACACCTTC.

The rearrangement links TRBV18 to TRBJ1-2; TRBD1 matches at 7 bases. This CDR3 has 14 residues. The V segment lost 4 bases and the J segment 6 bases; nucleotides outside the gene matches: 8. CDR1 KGHSH and CDR2 LQKENI come from the germline V gene. The CDR3 loop reads CASSRQGTSDGYTF. CDR3 coding DNA: TGTGCCAGCTCACGACAGGGTACATCAGATGGCTACACCTTC. The complete variable domain, with remaining parts taken from reference TRBV18 and TRBJ1-2, reads NAGVMQNPRHLVRRRGQEARLRCSPMKGHSHVYWYRQLPEEGLKFMVYLQKENIIDESGMPKERFSAEFPKEGPSILRIQQVVRGDSAAYFCASSRQGTSDGYTFGSGTRLTVV.

This sequence joins TRBV9 and TRBJ1-6; D not resolved. This CDR3 has 14 amino acids. Trimming took 0 bases from V and 15 from J, leaving 16 bases between them. Germline assignment: CDR1 SGDLS and CDR2 YYNGEE. This CDR3 is CASSVGGVPRSLHF. Written as DNA, the CDR3 is TGTGCCAGCAGCGTAGGTGGGGTACCACGTAGCCTCCACTTT.

The chain couples TRBV19 to TRBJ1-2, with D maybe TRBD1 (5 bases). This CDR3 region has 12 residues. Per the germline V gene, CDR1 is LNHDA and CDR2 is SQIVND (reference sequence). Trimming cost V 6 bases and J 7 bases, with 12 bases left between them. The CDR3 loop reads CASRTDSPGYTF. CDR3 DNA sequence: TGTGCCAGTAGGACAGACAGCCCTGGCTACACCTTC. Using reference TRBV19 and TRBJ1-2 for the parts outside the CDR3, the full variable domain is DGGITQSPKYLFRKEGQNVTLSCEQNLNHDAMYWYRQDPGQGLRLIYYSQIVNDFQKGDIAEGYSVSREKKESFPLTVTSAQKNPTAFYLCASRTDSPGYTFGSGTRLTVV.

V usage is TRBV3-1 (or the pseudogene TRBV3-2) and J usage is TRBJ2-5, with TRBD1 as a possible D gene (5 bases). Germline values: CDR1 LGHDT, CDR2 YNNKEL (reference sequence). V lost 5 bases and J lost 1, with 8 bases in between. This CDR3 has 13 amino acids. The CDR3 DNA sequence: TGTGCCAGCAGCAGAACAGGCCAAGAGACCCAGTACTTC. Encoded protein: CASSRTGQETQYF.

This clone was observed once. The J gene is TRBJ1-3, the V gene TRBV7-5. TRBV7-5 represents a pseudogene. The CDR3 runs 16 residues. The CDR3 region is CARSPPDKGPGNTIYF. In nucleotides, the CDR3 is TGTGCCAGAAGCCCCCCCGACAAGGGACCCGGAAACACCATATATTTT.

The V gene is TRBV5-6, the J gene TRBJ1-1; D call uncertain. The CDR3 is 10 amino acids. Trimming left V 2 bases short and J 6 bases short, with 2 bases between. The germline CDR1 and CDR2 sequences are SGHDT and YYEEEE. CDR3: CASSFPEAFF. The DNA for the CDR3 is TGTGCCAGCAGCTTTCCTGAAGCTTTCTTT. The variable domain in full, with the rest retrieved from reference TRBV5-6 and TRBJ1-1, is DAGVTQSPTHLIKTRGQQVTLRCSPKSGHDTVSWYQQALGQGPQFIFQYYEEEERQRGNFPDRFSGHQFPNYSSELNVNALLLGDSALYLCASSFPEAFFGQGTRLTVV.

The rearrangement uses TRBV7-9 and TRBJ1-5; possible D gene TRBD1, 5 bases. The V end lost 5 bases, the J end lost 0 bases, and 8 bases lay between the germline ends. CDR3 size: 14 residues. Germline lookup yields CDR1 SEHNR and CDR2 FQNEAQ (reference sequence). CDR3 coding DNA: TGTGCCAGCAGCCCAGGGTTTAGCAATCAGCCCCAGCATTTT. Amino acid sequence: CASSPGFSNQPQHF. Full variable domain (missing parts from reference TRBV7-9 and TRBJ1-5): DTGVSQNPRHKITKRGQNVTFRCDPISEHNRLYWYRQTLGQGPEFLTYFQNEAQLEKSRLLSDRFSAERPKGSFSTLEIQRTEQGDSAMYLCASSPGFSNQPQHFGDGTRLSIL.

The chain has TRBV30 and TRBJ2-1; 7 positions match TRBD1. The CDR3 totals 12 residues. Germline CDR1 is GTSNPN and CDR2 is SVGIG (reference sequence). Trimming cost V 7 bases and J 10 bases; bases outside gene matches: 10. CDR3 region: CASQTGPREQFF. The CDR3 DNA reads as TGTGCCTCCCAGACAGGGCCACGCGAGCAGTTCTTC.

The chain carries TRBV4-2 and TRBJ2-7; D gene ambiguous. The V gene's germline CDR1 is LGHNA and CDR2 YNFKEQ. The CDR3 consists of 14 residues. V was trimmed by 0 bases and J by 2 bases, leaving 8 bases between them. CDR3 in DNA: TGTGCCAGCAGCCAAGACCTAGGTCCCTACGAGCAGTACGTC. Amino acid sequence: CASSQDLGPYEQYV.

The genes are TRBV6-5 and TRBJ2-2, with 10 nucleotides matching TRBD1. Germline V gene sequence: CDR1 MNHEY, CDR2 SVGAGI. CDR3 length: 15 amino acids. The J segment lost 2 bases and the V segment lost 6 bases, leaving 3 bases of the junction unmatched. The CDR3 DNA reads as TGTGCCAGCAGAGGACAGGGGGGAAACACCGGGGAGCTGTTTTTT. Translation gives CASRGQGGNTGELFF.

The chain couples TRBV19 to TRBJ2-1; the match to TRBD2 covers 10 bases. The CDR3 has 18 amino acids. The J segment lost 3 bases and the V segment lost 4 bases, leaving 12 bases of the junction unmatched. Germline CDR1 LNHDA, CDR2 SQIVND (reference sequence). The CDR3, as DNA: TGTGCCAGTAGTAAGAGGCCTAGCGGGGGCAGCTTCTACAATGAGCAGTTCTTC. This translates into CASSKRPSGGSFYNEQFF.

The chain joins TRBV5-1 to TRBJ2-7; 12 nucleotides agree with TRBD1. The V and J ends lost 4 bases and 7 bases, in that order; junction bases with no gene match: 9. The CDR3 contains 15 residues. In germline, CDR1 is SGHRS, CDR2 YFSETQ. The CDR3 sequence: CASSPPGQGAREQYV. The CDR3 nucleotides read TGCGCCAGCAGCCCACCGGGACAGGGGGCTCGAGAGCAGTACGTC.

The rearrangement links TRBV28 to TRBJ1-5; no firm D call. The CDR3 extends over 16 amino acids. Germline assignment: CDR1 MDHEN and CDR2 SYDVKM. V was cut by 5 bases and J by 2 bases, with 16 bases left in between. The CDR3 here is CASSDTDGSRNQPQHF. The CDR3 coding sequence is TGTGCCAGCAGTGATACCGACGGGTCGCGCAATCAGCCCCAGCATTTT.

The J gene is TRBJ2-3, the V gene TRBV6-2 or TRBV6-3; D gene uncertain. V was trimmed by 6 bases and J by 6 bases, leaving 19 bases between them. CDR1 is MNHEY, CDR2 SVGEGT, per germline. The CDR3 runs 15 residues. The CDR3 coding sequence is TGTGCCAGCAGCTCAACCCTTCCCGGGTTGGATACGCAGTATTTT. Translation gives CASSSTLPGLDTQYF.

The chain joins TRBV5-6 to TRBJ1-2; tentatively, D is TRBD1 (6 bases). The length of the CDR3 is 14 residues. The germline V and J ends were trimmed by 4 bases and 4 bases, with 14 bases remaining between them. Germline lookup yields CDR1 SGHDT and CDR2 YYEEEE. CDR3 amino acids: CASSIRTVSYGYTF. CDR3 nucleotides: TGTGCCAGCAGCATACGGACAGTCTCCTATGGCTACACCTTC.

This clone has just one count. The J gene is TRBJ1-2, the V gene TRBV10-2; 7 bases fit TRBD1. Germline V gives CDR1 WSHSY, CDR2 SAAADI. CDR3 length: 16 amino acids. J was trimmed by 1 base and V by 4 bases; bases with no gene match: 9. This CDR3 reads CASSGAGGVGNYGYTF. CDR3 nucleotide sequence: TGCGCCAGCAGTGGGGCAGGGGGGGTAGGTAACTATGGCTACACCTTC.

The chain combines TRBV4-3 with TRBJ2-5, with D uncertain. The CDR3 sequence is 17 residues long. The V gene's germline CDR1 is LGHNA and CDR2 YSLEER. Trimming pared 0 bases from V and 5 bases from J, leaving 19 bases between. CDR3 sequence (DNA): TGCGCCAGCAGCCAAGAAGGGCCCTTCGCCCCGAGGGAGACCCAGTACTTC. Protein product: CASSQEGPFAPRETQYF.

CDR3 DNA: TGTGCCAGCAGTTATGGCCGGGACACCCAGAACACTGAAGCTTTCTTT. Translated, it gives CASSYGRDTQNTEAFF. The chain is built from TRBV6-5 and TRBJ1-1; D is perhaps TRBD1 (6 bases). The CDR3 is made up of 16 amino acids. V was clipped by 3 bases and J by 1 base, with 15 bases between them. The germline V gene has CDR1 MNHEY and CDR2 SVGAGI.

V is TRBV3-1 (or the pseudogene TRBV3-2) and J is TRBJ1-2; D gene uncertain. In germline, CDR1 is LGHDT, CDR2 YNNKEL (reference sequence). Trimming removed 0 bases from V and 0 bases from J, with 20 bases in between. There are 19 residues in the CDR3. CDR3 sequence: CASSQDRNGIGPTNYGYTF. The CDR3, as DNA: TGTGCCAGCAGCCAAGATCGTAATGGGATTGGCCCGACTAACTATGGCTACACCTTC.

The chain employs TRBV7-8 and TRBJ2-7, with 7 nucleotides matching TRBD2. The germline CDR1 and CDR2 sequences are SGHVS and FQNEAQ. The V gene end was trimmed by 7 bases and the J gene end by 3 bases; junction bases not matched to a gene: 12. This CDR3 is 15 amino acids long. The CDR3 spells CASKEGLAANYEQYV. The CDR3 DNA reads TGTGCCAGCAAGGAGGGGCTAGCGGCCAACTACGAGCAGTACGTC.

The rearrangement uses TRBV12-3 or TRBV12-4 and TRBJ1-1; 7 positions match TRBD1. Germline trimming cut 6 bases from V and 8 bases from J; bases unmatched to any gene: 9. The CDR3 loop spans 13 amino acids. In nucleotides, the CDR3 is TGTGCCAGCAGCCGTCAGGGGGTTTTCGAAGCTTTCTTT. Protein product: CASSRQGVFEAFF.

The V call is TRBV6-5, the J call TRBJ1-3; maybe TRBD1 (5 bases). Germline CDR1 and CDR2: MNHEY and SVGAGI. The CDR3 length is 15 residues. The ends were cut back, 6 bases at V and 0 bases at J, with 12 bases in the middle. This chain's CDR3 is CASRRGGASGNTIYF. The DNA for the CDR3 is TGTGCCAGCAGGAGGGGAGGCGCCTCTGGAAACACCATATATTTT.

The V and J genes are TRBV5-1 and TRBJ1-1; TRBD1 matches at 9 bases. Germline-derived CDR1 and CDR2 are SGHRS and YFSETQ. V trimming: 4 bases; J trimming: 1 base; junction bases outside the gene matches: 5. CDR3 length: 15 amino acids. CDR3 DNA sequence: TGCGCCAGCAGCGGACAGGGGCTCCCGAACACTGAAGCTTTCTTT. Its translation: CASSGQGLPNTEAFF.

This chain uses TRBV18 with TRBJ1-3; D is unresolved. This CDR3 spans 16 amino acids. Germline lookup yields CDR1 KGHSH and CDR2 LQKENI. Trimming removed 3 bases from V and 4 bases from J, with 16 bases in between. Here the CDR3 reads CASSPSSTGNGNTIYF. The CDR3 DNA reads as TGTGCCAGCTCACCCTCTTCAACGGGGAACGGAAACACCATATATTTT.

The chain has TRBV18 and TRBJ2-3; TRBD1 matches 10 bases. Trimming cost V 4 bases and J 4 bases; bases outside gene matches: 5. The CDR3 has 15 amino acids. Per the germline V gene, CDR1 is KGHSH and CDR2 is LQKENI. The CDR3 spells CASSLGTGASDTQYF. The CDR3 DNA reads TGTGCCAGCTCACTCGGGACAGGGGCGTCAGATACGCAGTATTTT.

The rearrangement uses TRBV27 and TRBJ1-6; D call uncertain. Looked up from germline, CDR1 is MNHEY and CDR2 is SMNVEV (reference sequence). The CDR3 runs to 15 residues. V lost 7 bases, J lost 0 bases, and 10 bases lay in between. This CDR3 reads CASKESLSYNSPLHF. The CDR3, as DNA: TGTGCCAGCAAGGAGTCGCTCTCCTATAATTCACCCCTCCACTTT.